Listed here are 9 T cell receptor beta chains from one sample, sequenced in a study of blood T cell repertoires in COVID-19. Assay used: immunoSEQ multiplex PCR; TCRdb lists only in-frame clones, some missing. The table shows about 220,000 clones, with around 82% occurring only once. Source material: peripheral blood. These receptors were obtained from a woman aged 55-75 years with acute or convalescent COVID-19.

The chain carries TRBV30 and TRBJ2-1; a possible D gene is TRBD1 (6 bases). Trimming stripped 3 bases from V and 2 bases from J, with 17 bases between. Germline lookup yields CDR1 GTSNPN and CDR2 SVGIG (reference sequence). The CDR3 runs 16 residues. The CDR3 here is CAWRDNRAPTYNEQFF. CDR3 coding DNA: TGTGCCTGGAGGGACAACAGGGCCCCAACCTACAATGAGCAGTTCTTC.

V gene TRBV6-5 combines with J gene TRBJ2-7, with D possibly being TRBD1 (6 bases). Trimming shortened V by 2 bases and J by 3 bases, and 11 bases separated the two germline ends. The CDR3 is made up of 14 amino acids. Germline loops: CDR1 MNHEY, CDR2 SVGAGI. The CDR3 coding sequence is TGTGCCAGCAGTTACGGGCAGGGGAACTACGAGCAGTACTTC. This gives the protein CASSYGQGNYEQYF.

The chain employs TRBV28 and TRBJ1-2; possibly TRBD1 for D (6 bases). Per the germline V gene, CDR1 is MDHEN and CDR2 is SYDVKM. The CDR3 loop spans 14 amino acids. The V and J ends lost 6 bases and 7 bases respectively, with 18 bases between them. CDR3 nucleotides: TGTGCCAGCAGCTCCTGGGACACCCTGGGTGGCTACACCTTC. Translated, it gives CASSSWDTLGGYTF.

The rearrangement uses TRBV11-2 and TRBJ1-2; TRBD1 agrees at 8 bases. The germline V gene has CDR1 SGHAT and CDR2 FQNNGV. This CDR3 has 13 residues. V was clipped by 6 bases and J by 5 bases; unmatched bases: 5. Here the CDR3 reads CASRGTGAYGYTF. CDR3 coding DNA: TGTGCCAGCAGGGGGACAGGCGCATATGGCTACACCTTC.

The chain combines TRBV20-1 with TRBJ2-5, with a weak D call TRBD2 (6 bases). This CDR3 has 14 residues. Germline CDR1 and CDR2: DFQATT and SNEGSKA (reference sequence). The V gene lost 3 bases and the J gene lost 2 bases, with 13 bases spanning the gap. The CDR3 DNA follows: TGCAGTGCTAGTATCGCGGGAAAACAAGAGACCCAGTACTTC. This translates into CSASIAGKQETQYF.

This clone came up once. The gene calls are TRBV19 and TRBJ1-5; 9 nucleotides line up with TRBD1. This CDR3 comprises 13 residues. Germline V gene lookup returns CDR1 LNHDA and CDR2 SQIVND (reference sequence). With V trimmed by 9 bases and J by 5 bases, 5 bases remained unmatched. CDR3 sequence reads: CASHRGPDQPQHF. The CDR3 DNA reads TGTGCCAGCCACAGGGGGCCGGATCAGCCCCAGCATTTT.

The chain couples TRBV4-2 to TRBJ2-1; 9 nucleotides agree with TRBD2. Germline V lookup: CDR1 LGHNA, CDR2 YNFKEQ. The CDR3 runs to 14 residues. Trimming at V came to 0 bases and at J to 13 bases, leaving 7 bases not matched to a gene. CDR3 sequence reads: CASSQDAATSGQFF. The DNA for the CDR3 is TGTGCCAGCAGCCAAGATGCTGCGACTAGCGGTCAGTTCTTC.

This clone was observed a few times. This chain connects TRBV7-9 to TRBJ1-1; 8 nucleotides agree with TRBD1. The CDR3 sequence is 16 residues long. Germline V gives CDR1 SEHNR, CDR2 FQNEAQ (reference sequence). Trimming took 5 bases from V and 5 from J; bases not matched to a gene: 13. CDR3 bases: TGTGCCAGCAGCCCCCAGGACAGGGTGTTAGGAACTGAAGCTTTCTTT. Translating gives CASSPQDRVLGTEAFF. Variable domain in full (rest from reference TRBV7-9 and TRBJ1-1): DTGVSQNPRHKITKRGQNVTFRCDPISEHNRLYWYRQTLGQGPEFLTYFQNEAQLEKSRLLSDRFSAERPKGSFSTLEIQRTEQGDSAMYLCASSPQDRVLGTEAFFGQGTRLTVV.

The CDR3 DNA reads TGTGCCAGCAGCCAAGCTCCCCGGACAGGAGGAAACACCATATATTTT. Its protein product is CASSQAPRTGGNTIYF. The rearrangement links TRBV3-1 (or the pseudogene TRBV3-2) to TRBJ1-3; TRBD1 agrees at 7 bases. CDR1 and CDR2 from the germline V gene are LGHDT and YNNKEL (reference sequence). The CDR3 is 16 amino acids. The V gene end was trimmed by 1 base and the J gene end by 4 bases; junction bases not matched to a gene: 7.